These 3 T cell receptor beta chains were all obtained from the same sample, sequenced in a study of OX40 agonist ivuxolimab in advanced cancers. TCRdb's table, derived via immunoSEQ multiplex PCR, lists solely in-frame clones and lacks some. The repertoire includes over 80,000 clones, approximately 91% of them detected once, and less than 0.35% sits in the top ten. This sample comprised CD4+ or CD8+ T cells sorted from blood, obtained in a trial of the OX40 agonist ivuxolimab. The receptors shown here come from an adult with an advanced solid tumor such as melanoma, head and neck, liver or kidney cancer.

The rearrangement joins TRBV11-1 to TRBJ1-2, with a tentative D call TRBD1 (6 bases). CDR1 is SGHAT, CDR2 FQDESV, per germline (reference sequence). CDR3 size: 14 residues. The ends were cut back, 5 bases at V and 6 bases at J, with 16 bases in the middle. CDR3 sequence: CASSLGGGSDGYTF. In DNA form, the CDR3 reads TGTGCCAGCAGCCTTGGAGGGGGGAGTGATGGCTACACCTTC.

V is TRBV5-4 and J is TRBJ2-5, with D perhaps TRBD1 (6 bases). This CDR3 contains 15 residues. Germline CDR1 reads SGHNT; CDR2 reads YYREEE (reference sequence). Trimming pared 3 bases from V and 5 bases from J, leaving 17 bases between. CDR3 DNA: TGTGCCAGCAGCTCCAACCGTGGGGGCGGGGAGACCCAGTACTTC. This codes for CASSSNRGGGETQYF. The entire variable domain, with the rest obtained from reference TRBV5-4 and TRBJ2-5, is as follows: ETGVTQSPTHLIKTRGQQVTLRCSSQSGHNTVSWYQQALGQGPQFIFQYYREEENGRGNFPPRFSGLQFPNYSSELNVNALELDDSALYLCASSSNRGGGETQYFGPGTRLLVL.

The CDR3 sequence: CASSFTGQSNQPQHF. As DNA, the CDR3 is TGTGCCAGCAGCTTTACAGGGCAGAGCAATCAGCCCCAGCATTTT. This chain joins TRBV5-8 and TRBJ1-5, with D possibly matching TRBD1 (6 bases). Deletions cut 2 bases from V and 1 base from J, with 10 bases between. Per the germline V gene, CDR1 is SGHTS and CDR2 is YDEGEE. This CDR3 is 15 amino acids long.